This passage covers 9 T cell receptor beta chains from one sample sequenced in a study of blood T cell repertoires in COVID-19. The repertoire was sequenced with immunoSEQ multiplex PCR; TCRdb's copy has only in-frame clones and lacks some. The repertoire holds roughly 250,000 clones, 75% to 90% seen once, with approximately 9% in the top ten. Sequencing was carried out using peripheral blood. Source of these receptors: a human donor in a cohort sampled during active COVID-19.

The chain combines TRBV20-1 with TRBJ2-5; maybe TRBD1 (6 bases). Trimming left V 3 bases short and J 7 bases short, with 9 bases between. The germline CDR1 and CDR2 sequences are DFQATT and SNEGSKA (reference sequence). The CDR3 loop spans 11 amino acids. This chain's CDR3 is CSARTGSTQYF. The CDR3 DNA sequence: TGCAGTGCTAGGACAGGCTCGACCCAGTACTTC.

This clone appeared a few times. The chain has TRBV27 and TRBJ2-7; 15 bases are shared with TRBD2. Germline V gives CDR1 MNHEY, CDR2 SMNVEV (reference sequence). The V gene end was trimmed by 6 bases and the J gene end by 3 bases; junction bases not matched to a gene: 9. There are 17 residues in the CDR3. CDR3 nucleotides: TGTGCCAGCAGGGGGTGGACTAGCGGGAGGGAGCGCTACGAGCAGTACTTC. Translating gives CASRGWTSGRERYEQYF.

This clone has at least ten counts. Here the CDR3 reads CASSLGQGSSPLHF. In DNA, the CDR3 is TGTGCCAGCAGTTTAGGGCAGGGCAGTTCACCCCTCCACTTT. This chain joins TRBV27 and TRBJ1-6; the D gene is possibly TRBD1 (5 bases). The CDR3 runs to 14 residues. Per germline, CDR1 MNHEY and CDR2 SMNVEV (reference sequence). V was pared by 2 bases and J by 9 bases, with 11 bases between.

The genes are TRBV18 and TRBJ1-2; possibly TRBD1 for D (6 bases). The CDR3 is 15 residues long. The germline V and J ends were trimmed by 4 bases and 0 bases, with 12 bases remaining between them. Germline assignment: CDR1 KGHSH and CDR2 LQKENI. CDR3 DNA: TGTGCCAGCTCACTTAAGACAGGCACTAACTATGGCTACACCTTC. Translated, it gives CASSLKTGTNYGYTF.

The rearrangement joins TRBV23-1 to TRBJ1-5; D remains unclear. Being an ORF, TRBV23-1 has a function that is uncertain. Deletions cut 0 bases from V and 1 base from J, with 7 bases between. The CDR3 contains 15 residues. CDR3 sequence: CASSQSFPSNQPQHF. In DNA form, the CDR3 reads TGCGCCAGCAGTCAATCCTTCCCGAGCAATCAGCCCCAGCATTTT.

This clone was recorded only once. CDR3 bases: TGTGCCAGCTCAGGAGGGGGGGATAGCAATCAGCCCCAGCATTTT. As protein: CASSGGGDSNQPQHF. This chain joins TRBV18 and TRBJ1-5, with D maybe TRBD1 (6 bases). This CDR3 has 15 amino acids. CDR1 is KGHSH, CDR2 LQKENI, per germline. Trimming cost V 5 bases and J 0 bases, with 11 bases left between them.

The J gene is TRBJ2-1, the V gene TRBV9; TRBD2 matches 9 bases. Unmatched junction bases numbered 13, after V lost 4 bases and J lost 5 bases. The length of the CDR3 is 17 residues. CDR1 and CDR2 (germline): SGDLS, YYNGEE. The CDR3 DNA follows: TGTGCCAGCAGCACCCTCTTCCAAGCGGGAGGACACAATGAGCAGTTCTTC. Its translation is CASSTLFQAGGHNEQFF.

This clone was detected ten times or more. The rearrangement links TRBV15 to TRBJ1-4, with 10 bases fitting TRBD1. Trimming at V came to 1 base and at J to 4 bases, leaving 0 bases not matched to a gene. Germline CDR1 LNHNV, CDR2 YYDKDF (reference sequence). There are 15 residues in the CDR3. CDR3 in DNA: TGTGCCACCAGCAGAGGGACAGGGGGTAATGAAAAACTGTTTTTT. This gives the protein CATSRGTGGNEKLFF.

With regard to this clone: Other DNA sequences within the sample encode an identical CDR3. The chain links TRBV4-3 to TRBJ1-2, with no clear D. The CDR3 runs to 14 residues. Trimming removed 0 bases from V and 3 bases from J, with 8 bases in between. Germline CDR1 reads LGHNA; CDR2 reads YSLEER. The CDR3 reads CASSQDGGDYGYTF. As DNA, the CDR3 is TGCGCCAGCAGCCAAGATGGCGGGGACTATGGCTACACCTTC.